The present entry profiles one T cell receptor beta chain with its context. Authors' processing steps: Amplification with reference gene primers provided the estimates of nucleated cell counts. Assay used: immunoSEQ multiplex PCR; TCRdb lists only in-frame clones, some missing. From that table come the V and J calls and clone size; the DNA was used to work out D and trimming. The data contain more than 300,000 clones, roughly nine tenths of them singletons. The data are from a study of blood T cell repertoires in COVID-19. About the study: T cells, B-cell-depleted T cells, or PBMCs supplied cDNA or gDNA.

Participants, about 18 to 95 years old, spanned approximately 25 US areas. Sequenced: PBMCs or T cells enriched from blood (not recorded which). The clonotype originates from a woman in her 30s who had recovered from COVID-19.

The CDR3 sequence is CAWQDRRTYEQYF. The DNA for the CDR3 is TGTGCCTGGCAAGACAGGCGAACCTACGAGCAGTACTTC. This chain uses TRBV30 with TRBJ2-7, with a weak D call TRBD1 (6 bases). CDR1 GTSNPN and CDR2 SVGIG come from the germline V gene (reference sequence). The V end lost 5 bases, the J end lost 2 bases, and 13 bases lay between the germline ends. The CDR3 is made up of 13 amino acids.